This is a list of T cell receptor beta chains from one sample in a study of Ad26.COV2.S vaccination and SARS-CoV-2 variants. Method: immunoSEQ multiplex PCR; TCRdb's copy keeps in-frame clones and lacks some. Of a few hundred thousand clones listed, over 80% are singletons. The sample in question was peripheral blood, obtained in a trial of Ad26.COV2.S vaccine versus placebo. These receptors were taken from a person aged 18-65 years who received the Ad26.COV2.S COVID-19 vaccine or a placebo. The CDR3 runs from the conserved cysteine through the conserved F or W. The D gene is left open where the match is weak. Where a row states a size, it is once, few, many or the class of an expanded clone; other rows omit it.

cdr3_nt: TGTGCCAGCAGCTTAGATTCGGGTCTCCGACACGAGCAGTACTTC; cdr3_aa: CASSLDSGLRHEQYF; j_call: TRBJ2-7; d_call: .; v_call: TRBV7-8; clone_size: .
cdr3_nt: TGTGCCATCAGTGTAGAGGGGGGGACCTCCTACGAGCAGTACTTC; cdr3_aa: CAISVEGGTSYEQYF; j_call: TRBJ2-7; d_call: .; v_call: TRBV10-3; clone_size: .
cdr3_nt: TGTGCCAGCAGCTCCCTTAGGGCGGCAGGGCAGTACTTC; cdr3_aa: CASSSLRAAGQYF; j_call: TRBJ2-7; d_call: .; v_call: TRBV6-2/TRBV6-3; clone_size: .
cdr3_nt: TGTGCCAGTAGTGAGGGGATCTACGAGCAGTACTTC; cdr3_aa: CASSEGIYEQYF; j_call: TRBJ2-7; d_call: .; v_call: TRBV19; clone_size: once
cdr3_nt: TGTGCCAGCAGCTCGGACGCCTTCAATCAGCCCCAGCATTTT; cdr3_aa: CASSSDAFNQPQHF; j_call: TRBJ1-5; d_call: .; v_call: TRBV7-6; clone_size: once
cdr3_nt: TGCGCCAGCAGCTTGGTTATGAACACTGAAGCTTTCTTT; cdr3_aa: CASSLVMNTEAFF; j_call: TRBJ1-1; d_call: .; v_call: TRBV5-1; clone_size: once
cdr3_nt: TGTGCCAGCAGTTTGTGGGGGGGGCGCGGCTATGGCTACACCTTC; cdr3_aa: CASSLWGGRGYGYTF; j_call: TRBJ1-2; d_call: .; v_call: TRBV28; clone_size: .
cdr3_nt: TGTGCCAGTAGTATTTCGACAGAAAACTATGGCTACACCTTC; cdr3_aa: CASSISTENYGYTF; j_call: TRBJ1-2; d_call: .; v_call: TRBV19; clone_size: few
cdr3_nt: TGTGCCAGCAGCCTTGGGGGCACAGATACGCAGTATTTT; cdr3_aa: CASSLGGTDTQYF; j_call: TRBJ2-3; d_call: .; v_call: TRBV7-2; clone_size: .
cdr3_nt: TGTGCCAGCAACCTAGTGGGGAACTATGGCTACACCTTC; cdr3_aa: CASNLVGNYGYTF; j_call: TRBJ1-2; d_call: .; v_call: TRBV28; clone_size: .
cdr3_nt: TGCGCCAGCAGCCAAGAAACAGGGGACTTCTACAATGAGCAGTTCTTC; cdr3_aa: CASSQETGDFYNEQFF; j_call: TRBJ2-1; d_call: .; v_call: TRBV4-3; clone_size: .
cdr3_nt: TGCGCCAGCAGCCAACAAGTGGCGGGACAGGGTGGCTCACCCCTCCACTTT; cdr3_aa: CASSQQVAGQGGSPLHF; j_call: TRBJ1-6; d_call: TRBD1; v_call: TRBV4-3; clone_size: .
cdr3_nt: TGTGCCACCAGTGATCTGCAAGAGACTAGGGGTAAAAACAATGAGCAGTTCTTC; cdr3_aa: CATSDLQETRGKNNEQFF; j_call: TRBJ2-1; d_call: .; v_call: TRBV24-1; clone_size: .
cdr3_nt: TGTGCCATCAGTGAGTCGGACAGGGGGCTTGGCGAGCAGTACTTC; cdr3_aa: CAISESDRGLGEQYF; j_call: TRBJ2-7; d_call: TRBD1; v_call: TRBV10-3; clone_size: .
cdr3_nt: TGCAGCGTTGAACGACAGCCATTCCGCTCCTCGGGCTACACCTTC; cdr3_aa: CSVERQPFRSSGYTF; j_call: TRBJ1-2; d_call: .; v_call: TRBV29-1; clone_size: .
cdr3_nt: TGTGCCAGCAGCTTACGACAGGGTCACAATCAGCCCCAGCATTTT; cdr3_aa: CASSLRQGHNQPQHF; j_call: TRBJ1-5; d_call: TRBD1; v_call: TRBV5-6; clone_size: .
cdr3_nt: TGTGCCACCAAGGGAGAAGTGGAGACCCAGTACTTC; cdr3_aa: CATKGEVETQYF; j_call: TRBJ2-5; d_call: .; v_call: TRBV28; clone_size: .
cdr3_nt: TGCGCCAGCAGCCAAGTAAGCTTTGTGGGGGCCCGAAACCACAATGAGCAGTTCTTC; cdr3_aa: CASSQVSFVGARNHNEQFF; j_call: TRBJ2-1; d_call: .; v_call: TRBV4-3; clone_size: .
cdr3_nt: TGTGCCAGTAGTTTACTAGCGGGGGAAACCTACGAGCAGTACTTC; cdr3_aa: CASSLLAGETYEQYF; j_call: TRBJ2-7; d_call: TRBD2; v_call: TRBV19; clone_size: .
cdr3_nt: TGCGCCAGCAGCTTGGCGGCAGGGTATGAAGCTTTCTTT; cdr3_aa: CASSLAAGYEAFF; j_call: TRBJ1-1; d_call: .; v_call: TRBV5-1; clone_size: .
cdr3_nt: TGTGCCAGCAGCAGAGCCTACGAGCAGTACTTC; cdr3_aa: CASSRAYEQYF; j_call: TRBJ2-7; d_call: .; v_call: TRBV7-2; clone_size: .
cdr3_nt: TGTGCCAGCAGTTCCCGGGACAGGGTCGGGGAGCAGTACTTC; cdr3_aa: CASSSRDRVGEQYF; j_call: TRBJ2-7; d_call: TRBD1; v_call: TRBV28; clone_size: .
cdr3_nt: TGTGCCAGTAGTGTCGACAGGGCGGGCACTGAAGCTTTCTTT; cdr3_aa: CASSVDRAGTEAFF; j_call: TRBJ1-1; d_call: TRBD1; v_call: TRBV19; clone_size: .